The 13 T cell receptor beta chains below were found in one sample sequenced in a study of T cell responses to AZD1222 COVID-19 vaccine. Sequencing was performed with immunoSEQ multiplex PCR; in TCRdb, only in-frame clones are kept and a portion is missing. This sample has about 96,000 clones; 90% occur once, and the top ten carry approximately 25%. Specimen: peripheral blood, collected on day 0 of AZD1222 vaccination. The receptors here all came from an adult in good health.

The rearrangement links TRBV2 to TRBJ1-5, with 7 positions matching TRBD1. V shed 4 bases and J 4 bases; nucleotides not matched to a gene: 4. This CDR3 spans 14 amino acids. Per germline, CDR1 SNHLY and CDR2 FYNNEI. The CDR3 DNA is TGTGCCAGCAGTGGTTCGACAGGGAATCAGCCCCAGCATTTT. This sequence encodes CASSGSTGNQPQHF.

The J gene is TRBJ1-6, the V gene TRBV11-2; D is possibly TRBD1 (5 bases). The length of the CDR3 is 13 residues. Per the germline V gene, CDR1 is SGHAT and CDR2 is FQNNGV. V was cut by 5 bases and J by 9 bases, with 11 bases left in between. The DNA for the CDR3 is TGTGCCAGCAGCCCGGGACGGCGTTCACCCCTCCACTTT. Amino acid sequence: CASSPGRRSPLHF.

CDR3 region: CASSHGRTDQYF. The CDR3 region has the DNA TGTGCCAGCAGCCATGGGAGGACCGACCAGTACTTC. This rearrangement joins TRBV3-1 (or the pseudogene TRBV3-2) to TRBJ2-7, with D perhaps TRBD2 (6 bases). V was shortened by 3 bases and J by 10 bases, with 13 bases between the two germline ends. This CDR3 comprises 12 residues. The germline CDR1 and CDR2 sequences are LGHDT and YNNKEL (reference sequence).

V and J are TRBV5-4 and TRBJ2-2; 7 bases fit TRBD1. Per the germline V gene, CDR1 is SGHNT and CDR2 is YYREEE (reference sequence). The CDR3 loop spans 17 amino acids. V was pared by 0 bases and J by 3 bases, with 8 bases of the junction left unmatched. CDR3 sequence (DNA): TGTGCCAGCAGCTTGGGGGACAGTTTGACCCACACCGGGGAGCTGTTTTTT. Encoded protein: CASSLGDSLTHTGELFF.

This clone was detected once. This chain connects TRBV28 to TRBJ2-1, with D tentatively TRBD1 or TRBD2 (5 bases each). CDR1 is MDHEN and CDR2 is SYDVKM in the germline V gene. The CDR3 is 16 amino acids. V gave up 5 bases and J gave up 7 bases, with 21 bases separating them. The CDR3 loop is CASSRGARGGVNEQFF. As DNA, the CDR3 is TGTGCCAGCAGTCGTGGGGCAAGAGGAGGCGTAAATGAGCAGTTCTTC.

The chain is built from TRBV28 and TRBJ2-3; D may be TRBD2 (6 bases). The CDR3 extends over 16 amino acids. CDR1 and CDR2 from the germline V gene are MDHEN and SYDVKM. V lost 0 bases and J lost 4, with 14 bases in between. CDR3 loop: CASSLWITGEADTQYF. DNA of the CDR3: TGTGCCAGCAGTTTATGGATTACGGGAGAGGCAGATACGCAGTATTTT.

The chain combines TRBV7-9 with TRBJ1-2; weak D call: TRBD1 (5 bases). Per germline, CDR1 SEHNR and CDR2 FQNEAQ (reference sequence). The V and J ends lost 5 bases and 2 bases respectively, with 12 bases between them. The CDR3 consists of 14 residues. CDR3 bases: TGTGCCAGCAGCCGCAGGGACCGCAACTATGGCTACACCTTC. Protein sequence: CASSRRDRNYGYTF.

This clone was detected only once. CDR3 in amino acids: CASSFVQTSPPYGYTF. CDR3 nucleotides: TGTGCCAGCAGTTTTGTTCAGACCAGCCCACCCTATGGCTACACCTTC. The chain joins TRBV28 to TRBJ1-2; no clear D gene. V shed 3 bases and J shed 4 bases, with 18 bases lying between them. This CDR3 region has 16 residues. Per germline, CDR1 MDHEN and CDR2 SYDVKM.

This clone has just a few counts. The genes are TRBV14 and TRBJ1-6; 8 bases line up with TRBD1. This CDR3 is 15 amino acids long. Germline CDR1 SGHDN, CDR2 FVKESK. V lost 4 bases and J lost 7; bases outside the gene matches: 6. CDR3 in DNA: TGTGCCAGCAGCCTGAGGACAGGGCTGAATTCACCCCTCCACTTT. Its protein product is CASSLRTGLNSPLHF.

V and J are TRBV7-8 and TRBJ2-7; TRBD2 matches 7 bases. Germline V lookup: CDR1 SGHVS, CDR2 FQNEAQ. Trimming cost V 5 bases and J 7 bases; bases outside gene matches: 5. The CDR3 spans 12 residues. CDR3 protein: CASSRPGREQYF. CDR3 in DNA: TGTGCCAGCAGCCGCCCCGGGAGGGAGCAGTACTTC.

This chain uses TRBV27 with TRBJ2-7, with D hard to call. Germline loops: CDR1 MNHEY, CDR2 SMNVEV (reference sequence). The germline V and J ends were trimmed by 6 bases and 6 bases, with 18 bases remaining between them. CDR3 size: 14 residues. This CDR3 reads CASSLAVFSPEQYF. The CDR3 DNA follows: TGTGCCAGCAGCCTGGCTGTCTTCTCGCCCGAGCAGTACTTC.

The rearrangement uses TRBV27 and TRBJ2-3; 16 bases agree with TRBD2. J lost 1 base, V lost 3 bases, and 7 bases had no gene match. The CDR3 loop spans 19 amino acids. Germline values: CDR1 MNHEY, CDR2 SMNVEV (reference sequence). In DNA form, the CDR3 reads TGTGCCAGCAGTTTCGCCGGGACTAGCGGGAGGGTGGGCACAGATACGCAGTATTTT. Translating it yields CASSFAGTSGRVGTDTQYF.

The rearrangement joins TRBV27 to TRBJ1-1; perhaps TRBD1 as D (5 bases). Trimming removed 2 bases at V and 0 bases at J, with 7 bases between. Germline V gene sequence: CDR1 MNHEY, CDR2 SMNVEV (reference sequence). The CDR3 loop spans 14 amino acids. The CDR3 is CASSLDSLNTEAFF. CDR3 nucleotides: TGTGCCAGCAGTTTAGACAGCCTGAACACTGAAGCTTTCTTT.